The rows below give T cell receptor beta chains drawn from one sample of a study of post-analysis software for immune sequencing data. Via MiXCR, TCRdb re-called the PCR reads, giving one row per CDR3 protein. The sample holds 650,000 to 850,000 distinct CDR3 sequences, 53% seen once. Sequenced input: blood. The receptors shown here come from a girl aged 10 to 17 with multiple sclerosis. The CDR3 runs from the conserved cysteine through the conserved F or W. Fields, in order: V gene, clone size, D gene, J gene, CDR3 DNA, CDR3 protein. The D gene is left open where the match is weak. Clone size is given for some rows only: seen once, a few or many times, or a class if the clone is expanded.

>TRBV5-1|-|TRBD2|TRBJ2-7
TGCGCCAGCAGCTCCCCAGGATGGGAGCGGGAGGGCCTGGTTTACGAGCAGTACTTC
CASSSPGWEREGLVYEQYF
>TRBV9|few|-|TRBJ2-5
TGTGCCAGCAGCGTAGACCTAGGATCAGAGACCCAGTACTTC
CASSVDLGSETQYF
>TRBV7-9|-|TRBD2|TRBJ2-7
TGTGCCAGCAGCCCGACAAAGACTAGCGGGAGCCCTCACTCCTACGAGCAGTACTTC
CASSPTKTSGSPHSYEQYF
>TRBV20-1|-|TRBD1|TRBJ2-3
TGCAGTGCTAGAGTAACCCGGACAGGGACGAGGGGCACAGATACGCAGTATTTT
CSARVTRTGTRGTDTQYF
>TRBV20-1|few|-|TRBJ2-7
TGCAGTGCTAGAGATCGCACAGGTCTATACGAGCAGTACTTC
CSARDRTGLYEQYF
>TRBV24-1|few|-|TRBJ2-7
TGTGCCACCAGTGATGGATCGGCAGGGGAAGACGAGCAGTACTTC
CATSDGSAGEDEQYF
>TRBV5-1|-|TRBD1|TRBJ2-1
TGCGCCAGCAGCCGAATTGGACAGGGGGCCTACAATGAGCAGTTCTTC
CASSRIGQGAYNEQFF
>TRBV7-2|-|-|TRBJ1-1
TGTGCCAGCAGCTTAGATGGGGCGAACACTGAAGCTTTCTTT
CASSLDGANTEAFF
>TRBV3-1|-|TRBD1|TRBJ2-4
TGTGCCAGCAGCCCCAGGGACAGGGCAGCAAAAAACATTCAGTACTTC
CASSPRDRAAKNIQYF
>TRBV3-1|-|TRBD2|TRBJ2-7
TGTGCCAGCAGCCTGAGCAGCGGGGGGCCTACCTACGAGCAGTACTTC
CASSLSSGGPTYEQYF
>TRBV5-1|-|-|TRBJ2-1
TGCGCCAGCAGCTTGACTTCTAGCTCCTACAATGAGCAGTTCTTC
CASSLTSSSYNEQFF